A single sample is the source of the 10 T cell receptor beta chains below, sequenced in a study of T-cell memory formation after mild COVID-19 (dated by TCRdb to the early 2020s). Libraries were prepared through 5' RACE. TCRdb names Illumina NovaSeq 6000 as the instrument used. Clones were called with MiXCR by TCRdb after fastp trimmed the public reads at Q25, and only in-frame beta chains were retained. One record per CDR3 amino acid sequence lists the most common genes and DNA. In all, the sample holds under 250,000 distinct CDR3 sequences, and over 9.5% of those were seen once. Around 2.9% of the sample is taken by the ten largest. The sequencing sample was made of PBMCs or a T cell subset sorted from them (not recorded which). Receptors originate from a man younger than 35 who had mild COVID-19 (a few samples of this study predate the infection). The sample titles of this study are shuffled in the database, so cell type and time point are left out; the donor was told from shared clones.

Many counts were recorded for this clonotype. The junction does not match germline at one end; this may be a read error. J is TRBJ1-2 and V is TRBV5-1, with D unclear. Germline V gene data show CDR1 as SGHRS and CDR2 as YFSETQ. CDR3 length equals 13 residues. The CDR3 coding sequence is TGTGCCAGCAGCTTAGGAGGAGACTATGGCTACACCTTC. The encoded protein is CASSLGGDYGYTF.

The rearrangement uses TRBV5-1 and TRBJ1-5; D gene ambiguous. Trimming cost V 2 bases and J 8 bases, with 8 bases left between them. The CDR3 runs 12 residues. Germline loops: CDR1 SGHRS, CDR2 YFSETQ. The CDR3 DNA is TGCGCCAGCAGCTTCGACCGCGAGCCCCAGCATTTT. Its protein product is CASSFDREPQHF.

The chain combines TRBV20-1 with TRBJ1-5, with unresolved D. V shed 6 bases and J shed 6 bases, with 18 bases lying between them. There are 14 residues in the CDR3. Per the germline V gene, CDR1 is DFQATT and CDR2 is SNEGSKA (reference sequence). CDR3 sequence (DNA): TGCAGTGCCATAGAGATGTTTGCGGGTCAGCCCCAGCATTTT. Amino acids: CSAIEMFAGQPQHF.

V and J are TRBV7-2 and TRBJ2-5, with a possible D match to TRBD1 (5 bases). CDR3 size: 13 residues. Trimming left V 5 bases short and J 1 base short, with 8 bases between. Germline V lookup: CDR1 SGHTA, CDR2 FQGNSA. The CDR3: CASSIQVQETQYF. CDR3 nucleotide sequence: TGTGCCAGCAGCATACAGGTCCAAGAGACCCAGTACTTC.

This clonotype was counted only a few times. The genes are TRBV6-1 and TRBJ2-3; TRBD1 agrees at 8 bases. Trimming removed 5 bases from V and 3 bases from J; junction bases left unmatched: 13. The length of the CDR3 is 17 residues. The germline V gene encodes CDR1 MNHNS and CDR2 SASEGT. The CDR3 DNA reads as TGTGCCAGCAGTCCAGTATTGGCAGGGGGCGCGACAGATACGCAGTATTTT. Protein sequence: CASSPVLAGGATDTQYF.

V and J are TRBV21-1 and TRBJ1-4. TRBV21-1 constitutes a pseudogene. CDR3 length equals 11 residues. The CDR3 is CASSNNEKLFF. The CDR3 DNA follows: TGTGCCAGCAGCAACAATGAAAAACTGTTTTTT.

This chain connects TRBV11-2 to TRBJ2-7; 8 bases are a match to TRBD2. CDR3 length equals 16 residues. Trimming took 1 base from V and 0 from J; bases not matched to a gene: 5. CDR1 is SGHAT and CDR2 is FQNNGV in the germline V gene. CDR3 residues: CASSLGWRGASYEQYF. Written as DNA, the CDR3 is TGTGCCAGCAGCTTAGGGTGGCGGGGGGCCTCCTACGAGCAGTACTTC. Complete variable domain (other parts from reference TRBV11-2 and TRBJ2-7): EAGVAQSPRYKIIEKRQSVAFWCNPISGHATLYWYQQILGQGPKLLIQFQNNGVVDDSQLPKDRFSAERLKGVDSTLKIQPAKLEDSAVYLCASSLGWRGASYEQYFGPGTRLTVT.

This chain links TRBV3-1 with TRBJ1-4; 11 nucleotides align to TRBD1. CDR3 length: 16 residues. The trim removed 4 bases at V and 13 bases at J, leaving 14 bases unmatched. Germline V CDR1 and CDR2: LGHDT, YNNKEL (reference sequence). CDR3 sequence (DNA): TGTGCCAGCAGCCGGACAGGGGGCTCATTAAACTACGGACTGTTTTTT. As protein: CASSRTGGSLNYGLFF.

CDR3 amino acids: CASSFTPGQGELFF. In DNA, the CDR3 is TGCGCCAGCAGCTTTACACCGGGACAGGGGGAGCTGTTTTTT. The chain employs TRBV5-1 and TRBJ2-2, with 7 bases lining up with TRBD1. Losses at the gene ends were 2 bases for V and 8 bases for J; bases not matched to a gene: 6. Per germline, CDR1 SGHRS and CDR2 YFSETQ. This CDR3 is 14 amino acids long.

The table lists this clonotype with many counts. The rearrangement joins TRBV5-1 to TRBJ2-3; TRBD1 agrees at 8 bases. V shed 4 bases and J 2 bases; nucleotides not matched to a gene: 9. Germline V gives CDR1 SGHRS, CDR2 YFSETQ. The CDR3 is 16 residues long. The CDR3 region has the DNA TGCGCCAGCAGCCACTCAAGGACAGGGATCACAGATACGCAGTATTTT. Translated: CASSHSRTGITDTQYF.